The rows below give T cell receptor beta chains drawn from one sample of a study of blood T cell repertoires in COVID-19. Some clones are missing from TCRdb's copy, which holds only in-frame ones; the method was immunoSEQ multiplex PCR. The sample carries about 410,000 clones, 90% recorded once. What was sequenced was PBMCs or T cells enriched from blood (not recorded which). These receptors came from a man between 18 and 29 years old who had recovered from COVID-19. Both conserved end residues are part of each CDR3. The D gene is left open where the match is weak. Part of the rows lack a size; the others show once, few, many or a class for expanded clones.

TRBV2	once	TRBJ1-4	.	TGTGCCAGCAGGGGAGGGTCAGCTAATGAAAAACTGTTTTTT	CASRGGSANEKLFF
TRBV9	.	TRBJ2-3	TRBD2	TGTGCCAGCAGCGGCGGGGGAGGGATGTCAGATACGCAGTATTTT	CASSGGGGMSDTQYF
TRBV5-8	.	TRBJ1-5	TRBD1	TGTGCCAGCAGCCCCGGGACAGGTGGCAATCAGCCCCAGCATTTT	CASSPGTGGNQPQHF
TRBV7-8	.	TRBJ2-2	.	TGTGCCAGCAGCTTAAGGGCGGGGGCGCGTAACACCGGGGAGCTGTTTTTT	CASSLRAGARNTGELFF
TRBV3-1/TRBV3-2	.	TRBJ2-1	.	TGTGCCAGCAGCCAAGATGGCGACACTTACAATGAGCAGTTCTTC	CASSQDGDTYNEQFF
TRBV7-9	.	TRBJ1-3	.	TGTGCCAGCAGCTTAGGGATCGGGGGGGCTGGAAACACCATATATTTT	CASSLGIGGAGNTIYF
TRBV2	.	TRBJ2-2	.	TGTGCCAGTACCGGTGGGTTAGGGGCCGGGGAGCTGTTTTTT	CASTGGLGAGELFF
TRBV19	.	TRBJ1-2	TRBD1	TGTGCCAGTAGACCACTAGGGACAGGGGTTTATGGCTACACCTTC	CASRPLGTGVYGYTF
TRBV7-3	.	TRBJ1-2	TRBD1	TGTGCCAGCAGCTTAGGGACAGGGGGCGCAGGCGGCTACACCTTC	CASSLGTGGAGGYTF
TRBV7-9	.	TRBJ1-2	.	TGTGCCAGCAGCTTAGATCACACTGGCTACACCTTC	CASSLDHTGYTF
TRBV12-3/TRBV12-4	.	TRBJ2-1	TRBD2	TGTGCCAGCAGTTTATTAGCGGGCGGTGAGCAGTTCTTC	CASSLLAGGEQFF
TRBV15	.	TRBJ1-1	TRBD1	TGTGCCACCAGCAACCGACAGGGTGAAGCTTTCTTT	CATSNRQGEAFF
TRBV5-4	.	TRBJ1-3	TRBD1	TGTGCCAGCAGCGGGGGACAGGGGAACGGAAACACCATATATTTT	CASSGGQGNGNTIYF
TRBV9	.	TRBJ2-3	TRBD2	TGTGCCAGCAGCGAACTAGCGGACCCTGGTACGCAGTATTTT	CASSELADPGTQYF
TRBV7-8	.	TRBJ1-5	.	TGTGCCAGCAGCCCGCAGTTCATTGAGCCCCAGCATTTT	CASSPQFIEPQHF
TRBV11-2	.	TRBJ1-3	.	TGTGCCAGCAGCTTTTGGGGGGTGAAAGGAAACACCATATATTTT	CASSFWGVKGNTIYF
TRBV24-1	.	TRBJ2-3	.	TGTGCCACCAGTGCGGGGCTAGCGTTGGGCACAGATACGCAGTATTTT	CATSAGLALGTDTQYF
TRBV5-1	.	TRBJ1-1	.	TGCGCCAGCAGCGCCCGGGGTCTCACTGAAGCTTTCTTT	CASSARGLTEAFF
TRBV19	.	TRBJ2-1	TRBD1	TGTGCCAGTAGTATACCCCCCAGACAGGGCCATGAGCAGTTCTTC	CASSIPPRQGHEQFF
TRBV7-2	.	TRBJ2-7	TRBD2	TGTGCCAGCAGCTCTTCGGGGGGTCGCGAGCAGTACTTC	CASSSSGGREQYF
TRBV10-3	.	TRBJ2-2	TRBD2	TGTGCCATCTTAAGGACTAGCGGTAACACCGGGGAGCTGTTTTTT	CAILRTSGNTGELFF
TRBV4-1	.	TRBJ1-1	TRBD1	TGCGCCAGCAGCCCTCCGGACAGGCTGAACACTGAAGCTTTCTTT	CASSPPDRLNTEAFF
TRBV6-5	.	TRBJ1-4	TRBD1	TGTGCCAGCAGCCTGACAGGGCCTAATGAAAAACTGTTTTTT	CASSLTGPNEKLFF
TRBV5-1	.	TRBJ2-2	TRBD1	TGCGCCAGCAGCGTGGGGACAGGGCGGACCGGGGAGCTGTTTTTT	CASSVGTGRTGELFF
TRBV25-1	.	TRBJ2-5	TRBD1	TGTGCCAGCAGTGAAAGGCAGGGGGCGCGGGAGACCCAGTACTTC	CASSERQGARETQYF
TRBV7-3	.	TRBJ1-2	TRBD1	TGTGCCAGCAGCCGCGGACAGGCTAACTATGGCTACACCTTC	CASSRGQANYGYTF
TRBV19	.	TRBJ1-3	TRBD1	TGTGCCACCCGAGACAGGGGGGCTGGAAACACCATATATTTT	CATRDRGAGNTIYF
TRBV5-1	.	TRBJ1-1	.	TGCGCCAGCAGCTTTAGGGGAGAAGCTTTCTTT	CASSFRGEAFF
TRBV30	.	TRBJ1-2	.	TGTGCCACGTCCGCGGGGAACTATGGCTACACCTTC	CATSAGNYGYTF
TRBV19	.	TRBJ2-2	TRBD1	TGTGCCAGTAGTCCAGGACAGGGGAGATTGGAGCTGTTTTTT	CASSPGQGRLELFF
TRBV29-1	.	TRBJ1-5	.	TGCAGCGTTGGTGAGGGTGCGGGCAATCAGCCCCAGCATTTT	CSVGEGAGNQPQHF
TRBV6-4	.	TRBJ1-2	TRBD1	TGTGCCAGACAGGGGTCGCAAAGCTATGGCTACACCTTC	CARQGSQSYGYTF
TRBV29-1	.	TRBJ1-1	.	TGCAGCGGCGTGATCATGAACACTGAAGCTTTCTTT	CSGVIMNTEAFF
TRBV2	.	TRBJ2-3	TRBD2	TGTGCCACCCGGAAGACTAGCGGCACAGATACGCAGTATTTT	CATRKTSGTDTQYF
TRBV10-3	.	TRBJ1-5	.	TGTGCCATCGGATCGGGACAAGGTAATCAGCCCCAGCATTTT	CAIGSGQGNQPQHF
TRBV6-5	.	TRBJ1-6	.	TGTGCCAGCAGTCCTGGAGGCTCCTATAATTCACCCCTCCACTTT	CASSPGGSYNSPLHF
TRBV19	.	TRBJ1-2	TRBD1	TGTGCCAGTGATCGACAGGGCTATGGCTACACCTTC	CASDRQGYGYTF
TRBV27	once	TRBJ2-1	TRBD2	TGTGCCAGCAGTTTATCTATAGCGGGGTCCAATGAGCAGTTCTTC	CASSLSIAGSNEQFF
TRBV24-1	.	TRBJ1-2	TRBD1	TGTGCCACCAGTGACGGACAGGGGGGTGGCTACACCTTC	CATSDGQGGGYTF
TRBV12-5	.	TRBJ2-3	TRBD2	TGTGCTAGTGGTTTGGGACCCAAAGACTTAGTACTAGCGGGGGGGCGGACAGATACGCAGTATTTT	CASGLGPKDLVLAGGRTDTQYF
TRBV29-1	.	TRBJ1-1	.	TGCAGCGTTGAACAGGGTGGGAAGGGGACTGAAGCTTTCTTT	CSVEQGGKGTEAFF
TRBV15	few	TRBJ2-5	TRBD1	TGTGCCACCAGCAGGCGGACAGGGCGGGAGACCCAGTACTTC	CATSRRTGRETQYF
TRBV28	.	TRBJ2-5	TRBD1	TGTGCCAGCAGTCCGCAGGACAGGGTGGGAGAGACCCAGTACTTC	CASSPQDRVGETQYF
TRBV18	few	TRBJ1-2	.	TGTGCCAGCTCACCACCGGGGCCGGAGCTCAGCTATGGCTACACCTTC	CASSPPGPELSYGYTF
TRBV28	.	TRBJ2-5	.	TGTGCCAGCACTTCCAGGGGAGAGACCCAGTACTTC	CASTSRGETQYF